What follows are 30 T cell receptor beta chains derived from one specimen sequenced in a study of CD8 T cells in ankylosing spondylitis. A single record per CDR3 protein comes from TCRdb applying MiXCR to the 5' RACE reads. The data contain about 140,000 distinct CDR3 sequences, roughly 10% of them seen just once; the ten biggest clones take up approximately 4%. The sample taken for sequencing was blood, either unsorted or a sorted T cell fraction (not recorded which). The receptors here all came from a female donor with ankylosing spondylitis or in good health (not recorded which).

Many counts were recorded for this clonotype. The rearrangement uses TRBV28 and TRBJ1-2, with a tentative D call TRBD1 (6 bases). The CDR3 covers 15 residues. V was trimmed by 7 bases and J by 3 bases, leaving 18 bases between them. Germline V gene lookup returns CDR1 MDHEN and CDR2 SYDVKM. CDR3 loop: CASTLVGGQDYGYTF. The CDR3 DNA follows: TGTGCCAGCACCTTGGTCGGGGGCCAGGACTATGGCTACACCTTC.

This clonotype was observed at least ten times. V and J are TRBV20-1 and TRBJ2-4; D is possibly TRBD2 (5 bases). V was shortened by 6 bases and J by 6 bases, with 9 bases between the two germline ends. Per the germline V gene, CDR1 is DFQATT and CDR2 is SNEGSKA (reference sequence). The CDR3 has 11 amino acids. The CDR3 DNA reads as TGCAGTGCCATGGCGGGAAACATTCAGTACTTC. Translating it yields CSAMAGNIQYF.

This clonotype was recorded many times. This chain uses TRBV28 with TRBJ2-7; D is tentatively TRBD1 or TRBD2 (6 bases each). This CDR3 region has 14 residues. Trimming took off 3 bases at V and 4 bases at J, with 13 bases between the two ends. The germline CDR1 and CDR2 sequences are MDHEN and SYDVKM. CDR3 amino acids: CASSFIGGTYEQYF. The DNA for the CDR3 is TGTGCCAGCAGTTTTATCGGGGGCACGTACGAGCAGTACTTC. The full variable domain, in which reference TRBV28 and TRBJ2-7 provide the parts outside the CDR3, is DVKVTQSSRYLVKRTGEKVFLECVQDMDHENMFWYRQDPGLGLRLIYFSYDVKMKEKGDIPEGYSVSREKKERFSLILESASTNQTSMYLCASSFIGGTYEQYFGPGTRLTVT.

This clonotype was seen repeatedly, ten times or more. The chain employs TRBV5-1 and TRBJ1-4, with 7 bases aligning to TRBD1. The germline V gene has CDR1 SGHRS and CDR2 YFSETQ. Germline trimming cut 6 bases from V and 4 bases from J; bases unmatched to any gene: 6. The CDR3 runs to 14 residues. The CDR3, as DNA: TGCGCCAGCAACTTCCAGGGGGATAATGAAAAACTGTTTTTT. Protein product: CASNFQGDNEKLFF. Drawing the rest from reference TRBV5-1 and TRBJ1-4, the complete variable domain is KAGVTQTPRYLIKTRGQQVTLSCSPISGHRSVSWYQQTPGQGLQFLFEYFSETQRNKGNFPGRFSGRQFSNSRSEMNVSTLELGDSALYLCASNFQGDNEKLFFGSGTQLSVL.

Turning to this clonotype: A read error is possible here, since a much larger clone lies one base away. The rearrangement uses TRBV18 and TRBJ2-7; D unresolved. Looked up from germline, CDR1 is KGHSH and CDR2 is LQKENI. The CDR3 is 13 residues long. Here the CDR3 reads CASAPTQSYEQYF. In DNA, the CDR3 is TGTGCCAGCGCACCAACGCAGAGCTACGAGCAGTACTTC. Drawing the rest from reference TRBV18 and TRBJ2-7, the complete variable domain is NAGVMQNPRHLVRRRGQEARLRCSPMKGHSHVYWYRQLPEEGLKFMVYLQKENIIDESGMPKERFSAEFPKEGPSILRIQQVVRGDSAAYFCASAPTQSYEQYFGPGTRLTVT.

This clonotype was counted ten times or more. CDR3 DNA: TGCAGCGTCGGCAGCACGCAGGCCTACCCCTATGGCTACACCTTC. Translating it yields CSVGSTQAYPYGYTF. The V and J genes are TRBV29-1 and TRBJ1-2; D unresolved. V gave up 6 bases and J gave up 4 bases, with 21 bases separating them. This CDR3 region has 15 residues. The V gene's germline CDR1 is SQVTM and CDR2 ANQGSEA.

Many counts were recorded for this clonotype. The rearrangement links TRBV27 to TRBJ1-2; D gene ambiguous. V shed 2 bases and J shed 8 bases, with 15 bases lying between them. CDR1 and CDR2 from the germline V gene are MNHEY and SMNVEV (reference sequence). This CDR3 spans 14 amino acids. CDR3: CASSLSGPGNGYTF. CDR3 coding DNA: TGTGCCAGCAGTTTAAGCGGGCCGGGGAACGGCTACACCTTC.

Comments on this clonotype: A read error is possible here, since a much larger clone lies one base away. This sequence joins TRBV7-2 and TRBJ2-1; D not certain. The germline V and J ends were trimmed by 0 bases and 6 bases, with 9 bases remaining between them. Germline-derived CDR1 and CDR2 are SGHTA and FQGNSA. The CDR3 has 14 amino acids. CDR3 bases: TGTGCCAGCAGCTTAGCGAGGCCACTCAATGAGCAGTTCTTC. Residues: CASSLARPLNEQFF.

This clonotype was observed at least ten times. The gene calls are TRBV10-3 and TRBJ1-6, with D tentatively TRBD1 (6 bases). Germline-derived CDR1 and CDR2 are ENHRY and SYGVKD. The CDR3 length is 15 residues. The V end lost 2 bases, the J end lost 8 bases, and 13 bases lay between the germline ends. The CDR3 coding sequence is TGTGCCATCAGTGAGGGGGGCAGTCGTTATTCACCCCTCCACTTT. This gives the protein CAISEGGSRYSPLHF.

V usage is TRBV20-1 and J usage is TRBJ2-1; 10 nucleotides match TRBD2. The CDR3 consists of 17 residues. Germline CDR1 DFQATT, CDR2 SNEGSKA (reference sequence). With V trimmed by 0 bases and J by 6 bases, 11 bases remained unmatched. The DNA for the CDR3 is TGCAGTGCTAGAGAAGGGTTTCTAGCGGGAGCGGTCAATGAGCAGTTCTTC. Protein product: CSAREGFLAGAVNEQFF.

The chain combines TRBV6-2 or TRBV6-3 with TRBJ2-2, with D hard to call. Trimming took off 6 bases at V and 4 bases at J, with 15 bases between the two ends. This CDR3 is 15 amino acids long. From germline, CDR1 is MNHEY and CDR2 SVGEGT. The CDR3 loop reads CASRPTLGSTGELFF. CDR3 coding DNA: TGTGCCAGCAGACCAACATTGGGAAGCACCGGGGAGCTGTTTTTT.

This clonotype appeared many times. V usage is TRBV29-1 and J usage is TRBJ2-6; D ambiguous. The V end lost 6 bases, the J end lost 0 bases, and 3 bases lay between the germline ends. CDR3 length: 12 amino acids. CDR1 SQVTM and CDR2 ANQGSEA come from the germline V gene. The CDR3: CSVHSGANVLTF. In DNA, the CDR3 is TGCAGCGTCCACTCTGGGGCCAACGTCCTGACTTTC.

This clonotype came up many times. The CDR3 spells CASSQSGNQPQHF. CDR3 sequence (DNA): TGCGCCAGCAGCCAAAGTGGCAATCAGCCCCAGCATTTT. V is TRBV4-1 and J is TRBJ1-5; the D is unclear. The CDR3 has 13 amino acids. Germline V gene data show CDR1 as MGHRA and CDR2 as YSYEKL. Trimming stripped 2 bases from V and 2 bases from J, with 4 bases between.

This clonotype was picked up many times. The chain couples TRBV7-2 to TRBJ2-3, with D hard to call. Germline lookup yields CDR1 SGHTA and CDR2 FQGNSA. Trimming took 3 bases from V and 4 from J, leaving 11 bases between them. This CDR3 comprises 14 residues. The CDR3 bases are TGTGCCAGCAGCTTCAGGACCCCCCCAGATACGCAGTATTTT. The encoded protein is CASSFRTPPDTQYF.

The sample holds a few counts of this clonotype. The chain carries TRBV15 and TRBJ1-5, with D possibly matching TRBD1 (5 bases). This CDR3 is built from 15 residues. From germline, CDR1 is LNHNV and CDR2 YYDKDF (reference sequence). V gave up 4 bases and J gave up 5 bases, with 15 bases separating them. CDR3 DNA sequence: TGTGCCACCAGCACCCTACGGCCGGGGGATCAGCCCCAGCATTTT. Translation: CATSTLRPGDQPQHF.

In its sample, this clonotype was seen many times. The V gene is TRBV7-9, the J gene TRBJ1-2; a weak D match, TRBD1 (5 bases). The V end lost 5 bases, the J end lost 4 bases, and 20 bases lay between the germline ends. The CDR3 is 16 residues long. Germline assignment: CDR1 SEHNR and CDR2 FQNEAQ (reference sequence). The CDR3 region is CASSPFKGRDSYGYTF. Written as DNA, the CDR3 is TGTGCCAGCAGCCCATTTAAGGGCAGGGATTCCTATGGCTACACCTTC.

In this sample, this clonotype turned up many times. This sequence joins TRBV5-1 and TRBJ2-1; 10 bases align to TRBD1. Losses at the gene ends were 0 bases for V and 5 bases for J; bases not matched to a gene: 11. This CDR3 contains 18 residues. CDR1 is SGHRS and CDR2 is YFSETQ in the germline V gene. CDR3 sequence: CASSLVPTGGGKDNEQFF. The CDR3 nucleotides read TGCGCCAGCAGCTTGGTCCCGACAGGGGGCGGAAAAGACAATGAGCAGTTCTTC. The full variable domain, completed using reference TRBV5-1 and TRBJ2-1, is KAGVTQTPRYLIKTRGQQVTLSCSPISGHRSVSWYQQTPGQGLQFLFEYFSETQRNKGNFPGRFSGRQFSNSRSEMNVSTLELGDSALYLCASSLVPTGGGKDNEQFFGPGTRLTVL.

Notes on this clonotype: A much larger clone differs from this one at a single base, so this may be a read error. The chain joins TRBV5-1 to TRBJ2-5, with 9 bases matching TRBD1. The V gene's germline CDR1 is SGHRS and CDR2 YFSETQ. Unmatched junction bases numbered 19, after V lost 4 bases and J lost 3 bases. There are 19 residues in the CDR3. In DNA, the CDR3 is TGCGCCAGCAGCCCCCCCCTCGCTGGGGACAGGGTGACGGAAGAGACCCAGTACTTC. It is translated as CASSPPLAGDRVTEETQYF.

This clonotype occurred many times. This sequence joins TRBV5-1 and TRBJ1-1; 7 bases map to TRBD1. The V gene end was trimmed by 7 bases and the J gene end by 6 bases; junction bases not matched to a gene: 15. The germline gives CDR1 SGHRS, CDR2 YFSETQ. This CDR3 is 15 amino acids long. The CDR3 DNA reads TGCGCCAGCGCACGGGACAGCCGACCCGAGGCTGAAGCTTTCTTT. Its translation is CASARDSRPEAEAFF.

Many counts were recorded for this clonotype. The chain has TRBV30 and TRBJ1-1; D is ambiguous. The length of the CDR3 is 12 residues. V was shortened by 2 bases and J by 11 bases, with 15 bases between the two germline ends. Germline values: CDR1 GTSNPN, CDR2 SVGIG (reference sequence). The CDR3 nucleotides are TGTGCCTGGAGTACCAGACTCTACGACGCTTTCTTT. Protein sequence: CAWSTRLYDAFF.

This clonotype has ten or more counts. This rearrangement joins TRBV10-3 to TRBJ2-7, with 11 bases lining up with TRBD2. V was clipped by 4 bases and J by 2 bases; unmatched bases: 4. CDR3 size: 15 residues. Looked up from germline, CDR1 is ENHRY and CDR2 is SYGVKD. The CDR3 DNA follows: TGTGCCATCAGTGTGGGGACTAGCGGACCCTACGAGCAGTACTTC. Amino acids: CAISVGTSGPYEQYF.

This clonotype occurred many times. The V and J genes are TRBV7-9 and TRBJ1-2, with D perhaps TRBD1 (6 bases). V dropped 5 bases and J dropped 5 bases, with 12 bases sitting between them. The CDR3 covers 13 residues. Germline V CDR1 and CDR2: SEHNR, FQNEAQ (reference sequence). CDR3 DNA: TGTGCCAGCAGCCCGGGCAGGGGTTATGGCTACACCTTC. Its translation: CASSPGRGYGYTF.

This clonotype was counted many times. The CDR3 region is CAWSVRRGGTEAFF. Written as DNA, the CDR3 is TGTGCCTGGAGTGTACGAAGAGGGGGCACTGAAGCTTTCTTT. V and J are TRBV30 and TRBJ1-1; TRBD1 is a possible D gene (6 bases). V was pared by 0 bases and J by 4 bases, with 12 bases between. The CDR3 consists of 14 residues. The germline V gene has CDR1 GTSNPN and CDR2 SVGIG (reference sequence).

The chain links TRBV12-3 or TRBV12-4 to TRBJ1-5; no reliable D call. V lost 7 bases and J lost 3, with 16 bases in between. This CDR3 has 15 amino acids. CDR3 bases: TGTGCCAGCATTACTGTCAATGATGACAATCAGCCCCAGCATTTT. Protein sequence: CASITVNDDNQPQHF.

This clonotype was seen ten or more times. The chain joins TRBV5-1 to TRBJ2-2; D remains unclear. Germline-derived CDR1 and CDR2 are SGHRS and YFSETQ. Trimming pared 1 base from V and 0 bases from J, leaving 10 bases between. The CDR3 loop spans 16 amino acids. The CDR3 spells CASSLPDTSNTGELFF. The CDR3 nucleotides read TGCGCCAGCAGCTTGCCAGACACGTCGAACACCGGGGAGCTGTTTTTT.

This clonotype was recorded at least ten times. The chain employs TRBV5-1 and TRBJ2-3; TRBD2 matches 10 bases. In germline, CDR1 is SGHRS, CDR2 YFSETQ. J lost 3 bases, V lost 4 bases, and 5 bases had no gene match. CDR3 length equals 15 residues. CDR3 sequence: CASSKRGGLTDTQYF. The CDR3 region has the DNA TGCGCCAGCAGCAAGCGGGGGGGCCTTACAGATACGCAGTATTTT. Looking up the rest from reference TRBV5-1 and TRBJ2-3 gives the full variable domain: KAGVTQTPRYLIKTRGQQVTLSCSPISGHRSVSWYQQTPGQGLQFLFEYFSETQRNKGNFPGRFSGRQFSNSRSEMNVSTLELGDSALYLCASSKRGGLTDTQYFGPGTRLTVL.

This clonotype was recorded at least ten times. The rearrangement uses TRBV10-3 and TRBJ1-2; D uncertain. Germline V CDR1 and CDR2: ENHRY, SYGVKD. This CDR3 spans 15 amino acids. V lost 0 bases and J 0 bases, leaving 8 bases between the germline ends. This CDR3 reads CAISESAETNYGYTF. Written as DNA, the CDR3 is TGTGCCATCAGTGAGTCGGCAGAGACTAACTATGGCTACACCTTC.

This clonotype was picked up many times. This chain connects TRBV3-1 to TRBJ1-2, with D unclear. Germline loops: CDR1 LGHDT, CDR2 YNNKEL (reference sequence). This CDR3 spans 17 amino acids. With 0 bases removed from V and 4 bases from J, the gap between germline ends came to 18 bases. CDR3 nucleotides: TGTGCCAGCAGCCAAGATCTGGCAATTCCCTTGGGCTATGGCTACACCTTC. Amino acids: CASSQDLAIPLGYGYTF.

The rearrangement uses TRBV5-1 and TRBJ2-1; D unresolved. This CDR3 contains 15 residues. V was shortened by 4 bases and J by 3 bases, with 14 bases between the two germline ends. Germline loops: CDR1 SGHRS, CDR2 YFSETQ. The CDR3 loop reads CASSAGLSFYNEQFF. CDR3 in DNA: TGCGCCAGCAGCGCAGGCCTATCTTTCTACAATGAGCAGTTCTTC.

This clonotype was seen a handful of times. The chain couples TRBV12-3 or TRBV12-4 to TRBJ2-1; 9 positions match TRBD1. This CDR3 has 16 residues. V shed 4 bases, J shed 4 bases, and the junction held 8 bases outside the gene matches. CDR3 bases: TGTGCCAGCAGTTCTAATCCGGGACAGGGTTACAATGAGCAGTTCTTC. This sequence encodes CASSSNPGQGYNEQFF.